This T cell receptor beta chain comes out of a study of identical twins. Trimming stripped 0 bases from V and 3 bases from J, with 15 bases between. The length of the CDR3 is 16 residues. CDR1 and CDR2 (germline): SGHNT, YENEEA. Unique molecular identifiers were in the cDNA, with template-switch universal primer binding. TCRdb redid the calling of the 5' RACE reads with MiXCR, one entry per CDR3 protein. This table holds around 570,000 distinct CDR3 sequences, around a tenth found once. A further study also used this sample, focusing on yellow fever vaccine responses in identical twins.

The source of this sequence is a woman under 30 in good health. The specimen sequenced was PBMCs. The J gene is TRBJ2-7, the V gene TRBV11-3; tentative D call: TRBD2 (6 bases). The chain's CDR3 is CASSLDLQRAYYEQYF. Written as DNA, the CDR3 is TGTGCCAGCAGCTTAGATCTCCAGCGGGCGTACTACGAGCAGTACTTC.